These 14 T cell receptor beta chains were all obtained from the same sample, sequenced in a study of cytomegalovirus exposure and HLA in healthy donors. The study ran its PCR with 60 Vbeta and 13 Jbeta primers. Data came from immunoSEQ multiplex PCR; TCRdb stores just in-frame clones and leaves some out. The table shows tens of thousands of clones, with roughly 76% occurring only once. Material for sequencing was PBMCs. All receptors derive from a young man in good health and CMV-seronegative.

V and J are TRBV9 and TRBJ1-1; 8 nucleotides align to TRBD1. Germline CDR1 SGDLS, CDR2 YYNGEE. The CDR3 loop spans 15 amino acids. V lost 3 bases and J lost 1; bases outside the gene matches: 5. CDR3 nucleotide sequence: TGTGCCAGCAGCGATCGACAGGGGTCGAACACTGAAGCTTTCTTT. It yields the protein CASSDRQGSNTEAFF. Combining the CDR3 with reference TRBV9 and TRBJ1-1 gives the whole variable domain DSGVTQTPKHLITATGQRVTLRCSPRSGDLSVYWYQQSLDQGLQFLIQYYNGEERAKGNILERFSAQQFPDLHSELNLSSLELGDSALYFCASSDRQGSNTEAFFGQGTRLTVV.

This clone has a handful of counts. This chain uses TRBV2 with TRBJ1-4; tentatively, D is TRBD1 (6 bases). The CDR3 covers 13 residues. V was clipped by 11 bases and J by 8 bases, with 18 bases between them. Per the germline V gene, CDR1 is SNHLY and CDR2 is FYNNEI. The CDR3 here is CAASTGLREKLFF. As DNA, the CDR3 is TGTGCCGCGTCGACAGGCCTTCGCGAAAAACTGTTTTTT.

This rearrangement joins TRBV7-3 to TRBJ2-2; D is unclear. Looked up from germline, CDR1 is SGHTA and CDR2 is FQGTGA. Deletions cut 3 bases from V and 7 bases from J, with 12 bases between. CDR3 size: 14 residues. CDR3 in amino acids: CASSFGVLSGELFF. DNA of the CDR3: TGTGCCAGCAGCTTTGGTGTATTGAGCGGGGAGCTGTTTTTT.

V is TRBV7-3 and J is TRBJ2-2; a possible D gene is TRBD1 (7 bases). CDR1 and CDR2 from the germline V gene are SGHTA and FQGTGA. V was trimmed by 7 bases and J by 0 bases, leaving 15 bases between them. The CDR3 spans 16 residues. CDR3 coding DNA: TGTGCCAGCACCCCCCAGGGGGGATCGAACACCGGGGAGCTGTTTTTT. It encodes CASTPQGGSNTGELFF. Combining the CDR3 with reference TRBV7-3 and TRBJ2-2 gives the whole variable domain GAGVSQTPSNKVTEKGKYVELRCDPISGHTALYWYRQSLGQGPEFLIYFQGTGAADDSGLPNDRFFAVRPEGSVSTLKIQRTERGDSAVYLCASTPQGGSNTGELFFGEGSRLTVL.

This rearrangement joins TRBV28 to TRBJ2-1; D gene unclear. Germline lookup yields CDR1 MDHEN and CDR2 SYDVKM. V gave up 7 bases and J gave up 1 base, with 17 bases separating them. CDR3 length: 16 amino acids. The CDR3 region is CASTQASTPSYNEQFF. CDR3 coding DNA: TGTGCCAGCACCCAAGCTTCGACTCCTTCCTACAATGAGCAGTTCTTC.

The V and J genes are TRBV6-5 and TRBJ1-1, with unresolved D. V was cut by 6 bases and J by 7 bases, with 18 bases left in between. The CDR3 runs 14 residues. Germline V gene sequence: CDR1 MNHEY, CDR2 SVGAGI. CDR3 DNA sequence: TGTGCCAGCAGCTTATACCGCGGGGATGGTGAAGCTTTCTTT. Translation: CASSLYRGDGEAFF.

This clone occurred a few times. The chain combines TRBV6-1 with TRBJ2-6; D perhaps matches TRBD2 (5 bases). CDR1 and CDR2 from the germline V gene are MNHNS and SASEGT. CDR3 size: 14 residues. The CDR3 region is CATDEGSGANVLTF. CDR3 in DNA: TGTGCTACGGACGAGGGTTCGGGGGCCAACGTCCTGACTTTC.

The chain joins TRBV7-2 to TRBJ2-3, with 9 bases fitting TRBD1. The CDR3 consists of 16 residues. Germline-derived CDR1 and CDR2 are SGHTA and FQGNSA. V shed 2 bases, J shed 2 bases, and the junction held 5 bases outside the gene matches. The CDR3 here is CASSLSRDRVTDTQYF. The CDR3 bases are TGTGCCAGCAGCTTATCTCGGGACAGGGTCACAGATACGCAGTATTTT.

This rearrangement joins TRBV28 to TRBJ1-3; D perhaps matches TRBD1 (5 bases). V lost 2 bases, J lost 4 bases, and 15 bases lay in between. Per the germline V gene, CDR1 is MDHEN and CDR2 is SYDVKM. This CDR3 is built from 16 residues. The CDR3 bases are TGTGCCAGCAGTTTAGTTTCAGGGCTGTTCGGAAACACCATATATTTT. This encodes CASSLVSGLFGNTIYF.

V gene TRBV19 combines with J gene TRBJ2-1; no definite D call. V lost 5 bases to trimming and J lost 6 bases, with 5 bases between them. The CDR3 has 11 amino acids. The germline V gene encodes CDR1 LNHDA and CDR2 SQIVND (reference sequence). The CDR3 coding sequence is TGTGCCAGTAGTTTCATCAATGAGCAGTTCTTC. Translated: CASSFINEQFF.

The genes are TRBV5-1 and TRBJ1-1; TRBD1 agrees at 9 bases. The CDR3 sequence is 14 residues long. V trimming: 4 bases; J trimming: 4 bases; junction bases outside the gene matches: 5. Per germline, CDR1 SGHRS and CDR2 YFSETQ. CDR3: CASSRTGEGTEAFF. For the CDR3, the DNA is TGCGCCAGCAGCAGGACAGGGGAAGGCACTGAAGCTTTCTTT.

This clone has a single count. The chain uses TRBV28 and TRBJ1-5, with 9 bases fitting TRBD1. V lost 8 bases to trimming and J lost 6 bases; unmatched junction nucleotides: 8. The CDR3 has 14 residues. From germline, CDR1 is MDHEN and CDR2 SYDVKM. DNA of the CDR3: TGTGCCAGCGAGCGGGACAGGGAGACTCAGCCCCAGCATTTT. This translates into CASERDRETQPQHF. The variable domain in full, completed from reference TRBV28 and TRBJ1-5, reads DVKVTQSSRYLVKRTGEKVFLECVQDMDHENMFWYRQDPGLGLRLIYFSYDVKMKEKGDIPEGYSVSREKKERFSLILESASTNQTSMYLCASERDRETQPQHFGDGTRLSIL.

The chain recombines TRBV5-5 with TRBJ1-4; possibly TRBD1 for D (5 bases). Trimming removed 2 bases at V and 2 bases at J, with 10 bases between. Germline V CDR1 and CDR2: SGHKS, YYEKEE (reference sequence). This CDR3 has 15 amino acids. The CDR3 bases are TGTGCCAGCAGCTTTGGGGCCACCACTAATGAAAAACTGTTTTTT. This encodes CASSFGATTNEKLFF.

Only one count was recorded for this clone. The chain couples TRBV2 to TRBJ1-4; D is unresolved. With 7 bases removed from V and 0 bases from J, the gap between germline ends came to 12 bases. Germline CDR1 and CDR2: SNHLY and FYNNEI. The CDR3 length is 15 residues. This CDR3 is CASKTMGSTNEKLFF. As DNA, the CDR3 is TGTGCCAGCAAGACGATGGGCTCAACTAATGAAAAACTGTTTTTT.